The 9 T cell receptor beta chains below all came from one sample that was sequenced in a study of blood T cell repertoires in COVID-19. Data came from immunoSEQ multiplex PCR; TCRdb stores just in-frame clones and leaves some out. The data contain roughly 380,000 clones, 85% of them singletons. Sequenced material: peripheral blood. Source of these receptors: a woman under 30 with acute or convalescent COVID-19.

This clone was seen only once. The rearrangement uses TRBV27 and TRBJ1-4; 9 bases line up with TRBD1. With V trimmed by 5 bases and J by 8 bases, 9 bases remained unmatched. Germline V gene data show CDR1 as MNHEY and CDR2 as SMNVEV (reference sequence). The CDR3 is made up of 15 amino acids. DNA of the CDR3: TGTGCCAGCAGTCTGTATGGACAGGGGTTGGAAAAACTGTTTTTT. Protein: CASSLYGQGLEKLFF.

V and J are TRBV29-1 and TRBJ2-7; 12 nucleotides agree with TRBD2. The CDR3 totals 13 residues. From germline, CDR1 is SQVTM and CDR2 ANQGSEA. V was pared by 4 bases and J by 7 bases, with 5 bases of the junction left unmatched. Here the CDR3 reads CSVVGLAGGEQYF. In DNA, the CDR3 is TGCAGCGTTGTGGGACTAGCGGGTGGAGAGCAGTACTTC.

As regards this clone: At the DNA level, this CDR3 is encoded by other sequences in the same sample as well. V gene TRBV5-1 combines with J gene TRBJ1-1, with D maybe TRBD1 (6 bases). Germline CDR1 is SGHRS and CDR2 is YFSETQ. The V and J ends lost 0 bases and 1 base respectively, with 7 bases between them. This CDR3 region has 14 residues. For the CDR3, the DNA is TGCGCCAGCAGCTTGGAAGGGGGGAACACTGAAGCTTTCTTT. This translates into CASSLEGGNTEAFF.

V and J are TRBV25-1 and TRBJ1-1; D not resolved. The CDR3 covers 15 residues. Germline-derived CDR1 and CDR2 are MGHDK and SYGVNS. V gave up 4 bases and J gave up 0 bases, with 12 bases separating them. CDR3 sequence reads: CASSVIDSLNTEAFF. In nucleotides, the CDR3 is TGTGCCAGCAGTGTTATAGACTCCCTGAACACTGAAGCTTTCTTT.

The rearrangement links TRBV5-7 to TRBJ2-2, with 10 nucleotides matching TRBD1. TRBV5-7 is an ORF, with its function uncertain. The CDR3 runs 15 residues. V lost 4 bases and J lost 6; bases outside the gene matches: 6. The CDR3 bases are TGTGCCAGCAGCCCCCGGGACAGGGGCCCCGGGGAGCTGTTTTTT. The encoded protein is CASSPRDRGPGELFF.

The chain has TRBV5-1 and TRBJ1-3; D unresolved. CDR3 length: 16 amino acids. The V end lost 0 bases, the J end lost 0 bases, and 10 bases lay between the germline ends. From germline, CDR1 is SGHRS and CDR2 YFSETQ. CDR3 in amino acids: CASSLGGPLSGNTIYF. DNA of the CDR3: TGCGCCAGCAGCTTGGGTGGCCCTCTCTCTGGAAACACCATATATTTT.

The genes are TRBV20-1 and TRBJ2-1; weak D call: TRBD2 (6 bases). Germline V gene lookup returns CDR1 DFQATT and CDR2 SNEGSKA (reference sequence). Trimming stripped 3 bases from V and 5 bases from J, with 14 bases between. The CDR3 spans 14 residues. The CDR3 region has the DNA TGCAGTGCTAGTCGGAGGGGCGAAGACAATGAGCAGTTCTTC. Protein sequence: CSASRRGEDNEQFF.

The rearrangement links TRBV10-2 to TRBJ1-4, with D tentatively TRBD1 (5 bases). V was clipped by 0 bases and J by 5 bases, with 13 bases between them. CDR1 WSHSY and CDR2 SAAADI come from the germline V gene. The CDR3 sequence is 16 residues long. The CDR3 nucleotides are TGCGCCAGCAGTGAGTCGGGGCGGACCAAAAATGAAAAACTGTTTTTT. Protein sequence: CASSESGRTKNEKLFF.

The chain has TRBV5-1 and TRBJ1-2; unclear D gene. This CDR3 is 14 amino acids long. Trimming stripped 0 bases from V and 8 bases from J, with 14 bases between. CDR1 is SGHRS and CDR2 is YFSETQ in the germline V gene. This chain's CDR3 is CASSLARGEEGYTF. The DNA of the CDR3 is TGCGCCAGCAGCTTGGCCCGGGGAGAAGAGGGCTACACCTTC.